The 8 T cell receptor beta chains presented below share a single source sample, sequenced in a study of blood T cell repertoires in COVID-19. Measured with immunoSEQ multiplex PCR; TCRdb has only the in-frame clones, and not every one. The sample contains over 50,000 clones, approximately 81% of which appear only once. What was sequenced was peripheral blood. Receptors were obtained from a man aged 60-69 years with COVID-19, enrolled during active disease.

The CDR3 here is CASSPGAGHNYGYTF. The CDR3 bases are TGTGCCAGCAGTCCAGGGGCAGGACATAACTATGGCTACACCTTC. V is TRBV9 and J is TRBJ1-2; the D gene is possibly TRBD1 (6 bases). With 5 bases removed from V and 1 base from J, the gap between germline ends came to 15 bases. The germline CDR1 and CDR2 sequences are SGDLS and YYNGEE. The CDR3 has 15 amino acids.

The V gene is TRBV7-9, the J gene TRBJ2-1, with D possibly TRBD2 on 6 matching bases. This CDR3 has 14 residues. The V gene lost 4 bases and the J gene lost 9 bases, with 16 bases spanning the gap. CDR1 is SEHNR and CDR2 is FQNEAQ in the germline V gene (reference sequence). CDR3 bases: TGTGCCAGCAGCTCCCGCCGGACTAACCCTGAGCAGTTCTTC. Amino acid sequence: CASSSRRTNPEQFF.

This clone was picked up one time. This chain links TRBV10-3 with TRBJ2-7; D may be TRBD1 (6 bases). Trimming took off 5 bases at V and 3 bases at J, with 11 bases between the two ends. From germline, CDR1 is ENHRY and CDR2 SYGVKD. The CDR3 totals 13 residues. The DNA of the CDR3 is TGTGCCATCAGTCGGGACATTAGCTACGAGCAGTACTTC. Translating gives CAISRDISYEQYF.

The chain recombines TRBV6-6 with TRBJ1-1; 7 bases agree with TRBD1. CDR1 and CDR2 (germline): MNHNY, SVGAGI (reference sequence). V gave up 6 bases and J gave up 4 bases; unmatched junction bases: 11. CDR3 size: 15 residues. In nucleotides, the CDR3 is TGTGCCAGCAGAGGGACAGAGCGCACCGGCACTGAAGCTTTCTTT. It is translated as CASRGTERTGTEAFF.

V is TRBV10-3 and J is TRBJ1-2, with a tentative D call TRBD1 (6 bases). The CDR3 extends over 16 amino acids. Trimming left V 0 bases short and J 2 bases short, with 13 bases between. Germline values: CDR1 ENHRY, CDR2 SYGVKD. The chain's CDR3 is CAISESLGGRNYGYTF. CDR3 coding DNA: TGTGCCATCAGTGAGTCATTAGGGGGAAGAAACTATGGCTACACCTTC.

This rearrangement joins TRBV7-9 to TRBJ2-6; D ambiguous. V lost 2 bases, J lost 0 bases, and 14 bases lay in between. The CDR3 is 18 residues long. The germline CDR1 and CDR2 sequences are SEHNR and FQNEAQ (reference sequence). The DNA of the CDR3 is TGTGCCAGCAGCTTAATCGGGTTACGGATCTCTGGGGCCAACGTCCTGACTTTC. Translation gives CASSLIGLRISGANVLTF.

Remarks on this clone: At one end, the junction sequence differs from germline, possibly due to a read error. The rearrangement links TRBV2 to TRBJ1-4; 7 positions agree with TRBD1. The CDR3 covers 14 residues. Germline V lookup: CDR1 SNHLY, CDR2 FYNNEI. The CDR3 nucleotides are TGTGCCAGCAGCCCTTTTGTGGGACAGCCAACGGGAGTTTTT. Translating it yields CASSPFVGQPTGVF.

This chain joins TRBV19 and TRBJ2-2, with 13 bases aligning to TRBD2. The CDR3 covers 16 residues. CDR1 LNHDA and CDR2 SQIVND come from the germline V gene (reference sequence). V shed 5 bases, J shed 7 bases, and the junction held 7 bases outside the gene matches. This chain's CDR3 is CASSPLAGGPIGELFF. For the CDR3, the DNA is TGTGCCAGTAGTCCACTAGCGGGAGGGCCAATCGGGGAGCTGTTTTTT. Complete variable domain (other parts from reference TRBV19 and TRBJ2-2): DGGITQSPKYLFRKEGQNVTLSCEQNLNHDAMYWYRQDPGQGLRLIYYSQIVNDFQKGDIAEGYSVSREKKESFPLTVTSAQKNPTAFYLCASSPLAGGPIGELFFGEGSRLTVL.